Shown below are 22 T cell receptor beta chains from a single sample sequenced in a study of cytomegalovirus exposure and HLA in healthy donors. Assay used: immunoSEQ multiplex PCR; TCRdb lists only in-frame clones, some missing. The repertoire holds about 140,000 clones, with 82% as singletons. Material for sequencing was PBMCs. All receptors derive from a man younger than 45 in good health and CMV-seropositive.

This clone was seen just once. The chain couples TRBV5-1 to TRBJ2-3, with 11 bases aligning to TRBD2. With V trimmed by 0 bases and J by 0 bases, 3 bases remained unmatched. The CDR3 has 17 residues. Germline V lookup: CDR1 SGHRS, CDR2 YFSETQ. This CDR3 is CASSLGLAGSSTDTQYF. The CDR3 nucleotides read TGCGCCAGCAGCTTGGGACTAGCGGGGTCCAGCACAGATACGCAGTATTTT.

This clone appeared once. The chain joins TRBV7-2 to TRBJ1-2; no firm D call. The CDR3 contains 14 residues. The germline gives CDR1 SGHTA, CDR2 FQGNSA. V was clipped by 1 base and J by 8 bases, with 14 bases between them. The CDR3 DNA follows: TGTGCCAGCAGCTTAGTGATGACGCTGGGCGGCTACACCTTC. Residues: CASSLVMTLGGYTF.

The genes are TRBV5-1 and TRBJ1-1; 8 bases align to TRBD1. CDR1 and CDR2 from the germline V gene are SGHRS and YFSETQ. This CDR3 is built from 17 residues. V shed 3 bases and J 5 bases; nucleotides not matched to a gene: 15. CDR3 in DNA: TGCGCCAGCAGCTGGGGGGAGGGCGACAGGGGAACAACTGAAGCTTTCTTT. Translated: CASSWGEGDRGTTEAFF.

This clone was seen many times. The chain has TRBV27 and TRBJ2-3; 8 nucleotides align to TRBD1. Germline CDR1 and CDR2: MNHEY and SMNVEV (reference sequence). Trimming removed 6 bases from V and 2 bases from J; junction bases left unmatched: 4. The CDR3 extends over 14 amino acids. CDR3 sequence reads: CASSGTGYTDTQYF. In DNA, the CDR3 is TGTGCCAGCAGCGGGACAGGATACACAGATACGCAGTATTTT.

V and J are TRBV28 and TRBJ2-3, with D tentatively TRBD1 (6 bases). The CDR3 is 15 amino acids. CDR1 MDHEN and CDR2 SYDVKM come from the germline V gene. Trimming cost V 6 bases and J 2 bases, with 15 bases left between them. The CDR3 coding sequence is TGTGCCAGCAGCCCCCCGGACAGAATCACAGATACGCAGTATTTT. Encoded protein: CASSPPDRITDTQYF.

The chain has TRBV19 and TRBJ1-1; unclear D gene. Germline loops: CDR1 LNHDA, CDR2 SQIVND (reference sequence). Trimming removed 4 bases at V and 3 bases at J, with 21 bases between. The CDR3 runs to 17 residues. For the CDR3, the DNA is TGTGCCAGTAGTAACCTAGGGTTGGGCTCGAGGGACACTGAAGCTTTCTTT. This translates into CASSNLGLGSRDTEAFF.

The chain uses TRBV10-3 and TRBJ1-4; 9 bases align to TRBD1. The CDR3 spans 15 residues. Germline V gives CDR1 ENHRY, CDR2 SYGVKD. V lost 2 bases, J lost 6 bases, and 4 bases stayed unmatched. The CDR3 DNA reads TGTGCCATCAGTGAGACTGACAGGGGGTATGAAAAACTGTTTTTT. Amino acid sequence: CAISETDRGYEKLFF.

The chain employs TRBV2 and TRBJ2-7; a possible D gene is TRBD1 (6 bases). The ends were cut back, 6 bases at V and 1 base at J, with 13 bases in the middle. Germline V lookup: CDR1 SNHLY, CDR2 FYNNEI. CDR3 length equals 14 residues. This chain's CDR3 is CASSSQGQSYEQYF. In DNA form, the CDR3 reads TGTGCCAGCAGCTCCCAGGGGCAGTCCTACGAGCAGTACTTC.

The rearrangement links TRBV27 to TRBJ2-4; 12 bases agree with TRBD2. V trimming: 6 bases; J trimming: 3 bases; junction bases outside the gene matches: 6. Per the germline V gene, CDR1 is MNHEY and CDR2 is SMNVEV (reference sequence). The CDR3 runs 16 residues. The CDR3 nucleotides read TGTGCCAGCAGCCGGCGACTAGCGGGAGACAAAAACATTCAGTACTTC. Translated, it gives CASSRRLAGDKNIQYF.

This chain joins TRBV5-8 and TRBJ2-7; the D is unclear. There are 11 residues in the CDR3. V shed 6 bases and J shed 4 bases, with 8 bases lying between them. Germline V lookup: CDR1 SGHTS, CDR2 YDEGEE. CDR3 sequence (DNA): TGTGCCAGCACCCCCCGGTACGAGCAGTACTTC. This translates into CASTPRYEQYF.

This clone came up many times. The J gene is TRBJ2-4, the V gene TRBV11-2, with 14 bases aligning to TRBD2. The CDR3 length is 15 residues. The V gene end was trimmed by 2 bases and the J gene end by 8 bases; junction bases not matched to a gene: 2. The germline CDR1 and CDR2 sequences are SGHAT and FQNNGV. CDR3 region: CASSLLTSGGDIQYF. The CDR3, as DNA: TGTGCCAGCAGCTTACTGACTAGCGGGGGGGACATTCAGTACTTC.

The chain is built from TRBV6-5 and TRBJ1-2; TRBD1 aligns across 9 bases. V trimming: 0 bases; J trimming: 8 bases; junction bases outside the gene matches: 7. CDR1 MNHEY and CDR2 SVGAGI come from the germline V gene. The length of the CDR3 is 15 residues. CDR3 in amino acids: CASSYSQPQGAGYTF. Here the CDR3 DNA reads TGTGCCAGCAGTTACTCCCAACCACAGGGGGCCGGCTACACCTTC.

This chain uses TRBV6-5 with TRBJ1-2; the match to TRBD1 covers 7 bases. Germline V gene sequence: CDR1 MNHEY, CDR2 SVGAGI. The J segment lost 8 bases and the V segment lost 0 bases, leaving 9 bases of the junction unmatched. The CDR3 runs 15 residues. The CDR3: CASSYSRGTERGYTF. For the CDR3, the DNA is TGTGCCAGCAGTTACTCGAGGGGGACAGAACGAGGCTACACCTTC.

The J gene is TRBJ1-2, the V gene TRBV19, with D uncertain. V dropped 3 bases and J dropped 0 bases, with 8 bases sitting between them. The CDR3 is 14 amino acids. The germline V gene has CDR1 LNHDA and CDR2 SQIVND (reference sequence). Here the CDR3 DNA reads TGTGCCAGTAGTATTGGCGGAGCTAACTATGGCTACACCTTC. Translated: CASSIGGANYGYTF.

This clone was seen only a few times. The chain is built from TRBV18 and TRBJ1-2; no definite D call. V was pared by 2 bases and J by 6 bases, with 22 bases between. The V gene's germline CDR1 is KGHSH and CDR2 LQKENI. The CDR3 spans 17 residues. CDR3 DNA: TGTGCCAGCTCACCAGGAGGACCGGCCAATGCGTTAAATGGCTACACCTTC. Translating it yields CASSPGGPANALNGYTF. Full variable domain (missing parts from reference TRBV18 and TRBJ1-2): NAGVMQNPRHLVRRRGQEARLRCSPMKGHSHVYWYRQLPEEGLKFMVYLQKENIIDESGMPKERFSAEFPKEGPSILRIQQVVRGDSAAYFCASSPGGPANALNGYTFGSGTRLTVV.

This clone was observed once. The V call is TRBV5-4, the J call TRBJ2-7, with TRBD2 matching over 7 bases. The CDR3 has 14 amino acids. CDR1 and CDR2 from the germline V gene are SGHNT and YYREEE (reference sequence). V lost 9 bases and J lost 2; bases outside the gene matches: 11. The CDR3 coding sequence is TGTGCCACATCTCGGGGGGATTTACCCTACGAGCAGTACTTC. It yields the protein CATSRGDLPYEQYF. Full variable domain (outside the CDR3, taken from reference TRBV5-4 and TRBJ2-7): ETGVTQSPTHLIKTRGQQVTLRCSSQSGHNTVSWYQQALGQGPQFIFQYYREEENGRGNFPPRFSGLQFPNYSSELNVNALELDDSALYLCATSRGDLPYEQYFGPGTRLTVT.

The V gene is TRBV29-1, the J gene TRBJ2-3; D is possibly TRBD2 (6 bases). Germline values: CDR1 SQVTM, CDR2 ANQGSEA. Trimming pared 7 bases from V and 5 bases from J, leaving 22 bases between. CDR3 length: 15 residues. DNA for the CDR3: TGCAGCGGGGGGGAAACTACATATGGGGGAGATACGCAGTATTTT. This encodes CSGGETTYGGDTQYF.

This clone has a handful of counts. The chain recombines TRBV7-3 with TRBJ2-2, with 7 bases lining up with TRBD2. Germline trimming cut 2 bases from V and 5 bases from J; bases unmatched to any gene: 2. Germline V gives CDR1 SGHTA, CDR2 FQGTGA. The CDR3 sequence is 14 residues long. DNA of the CDR3: TGTGCCAGCAGCTTACGGGAGGCTACCGGGGAGCTGTTTTTT. Translating gives CASSLREATGELFF.

The genes are TRBV25-1 and TRBJ2-6; D is ambiguous. The CDR3 extends over 13 amino acids. Trimming left V 6 bases short and J 0 bases short, with 3 bases between. CDR1 is MGHDK, CDR2 SYGVNS, per germline. Here the CDR3 reads CASSNSGANVLTF. CDR3 DNA sequence: TGTGCCAGCAGCAACTCTGGGGCCAACGTCCTGACTTTC.

The genes are TRBV5-6 and TRBJ1-2; the D gene is possibly TRBD1 (6 bases). This CDR3 contains 13 residues. Per germline, CDR1 SGHDT and CDR2 YYEEEE. Trimming pared 4 bases from V and 4 bases from J, leaving 11 bases between. CDR3 region: CASSPTGFYGYTF. The CDR3 DNA reads TGTGCCAGCAGCCCGACAGGTTTCTATGGCTACACCTTC.

The chain carries TRBV6-5 and TRBJ2-1, with 10 bases lining up with TRBD1. The V segment lost 2 bases and the J segment 10 bases; nucleotides outside the gene matches: 5. Looked up from germline, CDR1 is MNHEY and CDR2 is SVGAGI. The length of the CDR3 is 14 residues. The CDR3 bases are TGTGCCAGCAGTTACGGGACAGGGGAGCAAGAGCAGTTCTTC. It codes for CASSYGTGEQEQFF.

The genes are TRBV27 and TRBJ1-2, with D unclear. The CDR3 sequence is 15 residues long. Looked up from germline, CDR1 is MNHEY and CDR2 is SMNVEV (reference sequence). Trimming took off 4 bases at V and 3 bases at J, with 15 bases between the two ends. As DNA, the CDR3 is TGTGCCAGCAGTTCCCGAGTTTTATCCCACTATGGCTACACCTTC. Translated: CASSSRVLSHYGYTF.